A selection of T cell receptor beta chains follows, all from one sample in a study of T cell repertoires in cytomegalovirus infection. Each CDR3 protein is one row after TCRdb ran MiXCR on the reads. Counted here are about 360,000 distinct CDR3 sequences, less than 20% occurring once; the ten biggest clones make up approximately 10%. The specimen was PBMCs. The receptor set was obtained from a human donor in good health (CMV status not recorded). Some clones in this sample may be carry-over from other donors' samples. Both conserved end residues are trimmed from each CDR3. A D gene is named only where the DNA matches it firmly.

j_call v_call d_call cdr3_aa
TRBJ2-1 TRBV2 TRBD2 ASSGGGGPGNEQF
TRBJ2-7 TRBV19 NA ATTLSGEQY
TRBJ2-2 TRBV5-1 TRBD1 ASSLLTGDNTGELF
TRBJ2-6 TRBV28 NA ASSLFRTLGGANVLT
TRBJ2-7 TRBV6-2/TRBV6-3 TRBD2 ASNPRRLAGGGSSYEQY
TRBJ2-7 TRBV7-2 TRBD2 ASSLKTSGGYEQY
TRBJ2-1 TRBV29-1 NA SVQAYNEQF
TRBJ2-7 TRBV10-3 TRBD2 AISDKTSGYDEQY
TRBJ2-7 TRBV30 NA AWRDRDKDYEQY
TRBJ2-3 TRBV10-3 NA AIREQVSLTTDTQY
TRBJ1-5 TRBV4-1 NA ASSQGAPGRNQPQH
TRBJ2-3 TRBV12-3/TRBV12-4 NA ASRYGATDTQY
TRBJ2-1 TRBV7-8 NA ASSSMRVFYNEQF